The 20 T cell receptor beta chains listed next were all sequenced from one sample in a study of blood T cell repertoires in COVID-19. This table comes from immunoSEQ multiplex PCR, and its TCRdb copy is limited to in-frame clones, with some not included. This table has fewer than 300,000 clones, over 75% appearing once. What was sequenced was peripheral blood. Receptors originate from a human donor in a cohort sampled during active COVID-19.

The V call is TRBV4-1, the J call TRBJ2-5; 8 nucleotides line up with TRBD2. V lost 0 bases to trimming and J lost 4 bases; unmatched junction nucleotides: 10. This CDR3 contains 17 residues. Germline V gene data show CDR1 as MGHRA and CDR2 as YSYEKL. CDR3: CASSQDQSSGLRETQYF. The CDR3 DNA follows: TGCGCCAGCAGCCAAGATCAGTCTAGCGGGTTGAGAGAGACCCAGTACTTC.

The genes are TRBV7-8 and TRBJ1-1; 8 bases match TRBD1. Per germline, CDR1 SGHVS and CDR2 FQNEAQ. Germline trimming cut 5 bases from V and 4 bases from J; bases unmatched to any gene: 9. The CDR3 sequence is 15 residues long. The CDR3 bases are TGTGCCAGCAGCCCGACAGGGGCCCAGGGCACTGAAGCTTTCTTT. Amino acid sequence: CASSPTGAQGTEAFF.

The V and J genes are TRBV11-2 and TRBJ2-1; 7 bases are shared with TRBD1. Germline V gene data show CDR1 as SGHAT and CDR2 as FQNNGV. The CDR3 has 15 amino acids. The trim removed 5 bases at V and 0 bases at J, leaving 4 bases unmatched. The CDR3 DNA reads as TGTGCCAGCAGCCGACAGGGTTACTCCTACAATGAGCAGTTCTTC. This translates into CASSRQGYSYNEQFF.

CDR3 protein: CAWSILTRGSTIYF. DNA for the CDR3: TGTGCCTGGAGTATTCTGACGAGGGGGAGCACCATATATTTT. The genes are TRBV30 and TRBJ1-3, with D perhaps TRBD1 (6 bases). CDR3 length: 14 residues. Germline V gene lookup returns CDR1 GTSNPN and CDR2 SVGIG (reference sequence). V was clipped by 2 bases and J by 9 bases, with 17 bases between them. Full variable domain (remainder filled in from reference TRBV30 and TRBJ1-3): SQTIHQWPATLVQPVGSPLSLECTVEGTSNPNLYWYRQAAGRGLQLLFYSVGIGQISSEVPQNLSASRPQDRQFILSSKKLLLSDSGFYLCAWSILTRGSTIYFGEGSWLTVV.

J is TRBJ2-4 and V is TRBV6-1; D is unclear. Trimming removed 3 bases from V and 0 bases from J, with 12 bases in between. The germline CDR1 and CDR2 sequences are MNHNS and SASEGT. This CDR3 spans 16 amino acids. CDR3 bases: TGTGCCAGCAGTGAGGCGCTAGACCTAGCCAAAAACATTCAGTACTTC. It translates to CASSEALDLAKNIQYF.

The chain recombines TRBV7-3 with TRBJ2-2; TRBD2 matches at 7 bases. There are 15 residues in the CDR3. V lost 4 bases, J lost 4 bases, and 6 bases stayed unmatched. Germline CDR1 and CDR2: SGHTA and FQGTGA. The CDR3: CASSSPASGTGELFF. For the CDR3, the DNA is TGTGCCAGCAGCTCCCCTGCTAGCGGCACCGGGGAGCTGTTTTTT.

V usage is TRBV28 and J usage is TRBJ1-2; D is unclear. The germline V and J ends were trimmed by 1 base and 4 bases, with 13 bases remaining between them. The V gene's germline CDR1 is MDHEN and CDR2 SYDVKM. The CDR3 spans 15 residues. CDR3 in amino acids: CASSLLARYPYGYTF. The CDR3 DNA sequence: TGTGCCAGCAGTTTATTGGCTCGATACCCCTATGGCTACACCTTC.

This chain joins TRBV3-1 (or the pseudogene TRBV3-2) and TRBJ1-1, with TRBD1 matching 8 bases. The CDR3 is 15 residues long. Per the germline V gene, CDR1 is LGHDT and CDR2 is YNNKEL (reference sequence). Trimming cost V 5 bases and J 2 bases; bases outside gene matches: 7. CDR3 DNA: TGTGCCAGCAGCTATGACAGGGGAAGAAACACTGAAGCTTTCTTT. It encodes CASSYDRGRNTEAFF.

This clone was observed a few times. J is TRBJ2-5 and V is TRBV5-1; 7 positions match TRBD1. Germline V gene lookup returns CDR1 SGHRS and CDR2 YFSETQ. V lost 3 bases, J lost 7 bases, and 9 bases stayed unmatched. The CDR3 is 14 amino acids. CDR3 residues: CASSSGQRLGTQYF. The CDR3 nucleotides are TGCGCCAGCAGCTCGGGACAGCGTTTGGGGACCCAGTACTTC.

The genes are TRBV6-5 and TRBJ1-1, with D maybe TRBD1 (6 bases). The CDR3 covers 12 residues. In germline, CDR1 is MNHEY, CDR2 SVGAGI. V dropped 6 bases and J dropped 6 bases, with 11 bases sitting between them. Here the CDR3 DNA reads TGTGCCAGCAGACAGGGAAAGGCTGAAGCTTTCTTT. Its protein is CASRQGKAEAFF.

Here the CDR3 DNA reads TGTGCCAGCAGTTTAACGCGGAATCAGCCCCAGCATTTT. It encodes CASSLTRNQPQHF. V gene TRBV27 combines with J gene TRBJ1-5; D uncertain. V was trimmed by 2 bases and J by 4 bases, leaving 6 bases between them. Germline assignment: CDR1 MNHEY and CDR2 SMNVEV (reference sequence). CDR3 length equals 13 residues.

The rearrangement uses TRBV7-2 and TRBJ1-1; 7 positions match TRBD1. Trimming removed 4 bases from V and 4 bases from J; junction bases left unmatched: 9. The length of the CDR3 is 15 residues. The germline V gene has CDR1 SGHTA and CDR2 FQGNSA. For the CDR3, the DNA is TGTGCCAGCAGCTGGACAGGCGCCATGTCCACTGAAGCTTTCTTT. Amino acid sequence: CASSWTGAMSTEAFF.

Comments on this clone: One end of the junction fails to match germline, which may point to a read error. This chain links TRBV6-2 or TRBV6-3 with TRBJ2-7, with 13 bases that match TRBD2. The CDR3 is 12 amino acids. Per germline, CDR1 MNHEY and CDR2 SVGEGT. The CDR3: CASSPTSGRRNF. The CDR3 DNA reads as TGTGCCAGCAGCCCGACTAGCGGGAGGAGAAACTTC.

The rearrangement links TRBV9 to TRBJ2-1; the match to TRBD2 covers 13 bases. V shed 0 bases and J 0 bases; nucleotides not matched to a gene: 18. The CDR3 consists of 23 residues. Germline V lookup: CDR1 SGDLS, CDR2 YYNGEE. The CDR3 nucleotides read TGTGCCAGCAGCGTAGATCCCGGGGCTTTAGGACTAGCGGGAGATCCCTCCTACAATGAGCAGTTCTTC. Translating it yields CASSVDPGALGLAGDPSYNEQFF.

V gene TRBV18 combines with J gene TRBJ1-4; 7 nucleotides line up with TRBD1. In germline, CDR1 is KGHSH, CDR2 LQKENI. With 3 bases clipped from V and 5 bases from J, the junction kept 3 bases outside the gene matches. CDR3 length: 14 residues. For the CDR3, the DNA is TGTGCCAGCTCACCCGGGACAGTCAATGAAAAACTGTTTTTT. Translation gives CASSPGTVNEKLFF.

This sequence joins TRBV5-6 and TRBJ2-2; 8 bases match TRBD1. J lost 1 base, V lost 1 base, and 3 bases had no gene match. This CDR3 spans 16 amino acids. CDR1 is SGHDT and CDR2 is YYEEEE in the germline V gene. CDR3 in amino acids: CASSLLGQGNTGELFF. The DNA for the CDR3 is TGTGCCAGCAGCTTGCTCGGACAGGGGAACACCGGGGAGCTGTTTTTT. Together with reference TRBV5-6 and TRBJ2-2, the CDR3 gives the full variable domain: DAGVTQSPTHLIKTRGQQVTLRCSPKSGHDTVSWYQQALGQGPQFIFQYYEEEERQRGNFPDRFSGHQFPNYSSELNVNALLLGDSALYLCASSLLGQGNTGELFFGEGSRLTVL.

This chain joins TRBV10-2 and TRBJ2-3; 7 positions match TRBD2. V gave up 4 bases and J gave up 3 bases; unmatched junction bases: 10. The germline CDR1 and CDR2 sequences are WSHSY and SAAADI. CDR3 length: 16 residues. CDR3 coding DNA: TGCGCCAGCAGTGGATTAGTGGGAGGGCCGACAGATACGCAGTATTTT. Protein sequence: CASSGLVGGPTDTQYF.

The chain couples TRBV7-9 to TRBJ2-7; D call uncertain. Per germline, CDR1 SEHNR and CDR2 FQNEAQ (reference sequence). V was cut by 2 bases and J by 4 bases, with 6 bases left in between. This CDR3 is built from 12 residues. CDR3: CASSLLTYEQYF. The DNA of the CDR3 is TGTGCCAGCAGCTTATTAACATACGAGCAGTACTTC.

The V and J genes are TRBV19 and TRBJ1-1; possible D gene TRBD1, 6 bases. V lost 6 bases and J lost 3, with 14 bases in between. The CDR3 has 14 residues. Germline CDR1 is LNHDA and CDR2 is SQIVND (reference sequence). The DNA of the CDR3 is TGTGCCAGTAGGAGGGAGGGGGTCGACACTGAAGCTTTCTTT. Protein product: CASRREGVDTEAFF.

The chain combines TRBV29-1 with TRBJ1-1, with a tentative D call TRBD1 (6 bases). Germline CDR1 SQVTM, CDR2 ANQGSEA. The CDR3 sequence is 11 residues long. V lost 6 bases and J lost 4, with 9 bases in between. CDR3: CSVIRGTEAFF. The DNA for the CDR3 is TGCAGCGTCATCAGGGGCACTGAAGCTTTCTTT.